The 4 T cell receptor beta chains reported below all come from one sample, sequenced in a study of response to subunit inactivated influenza vaccine listed by TCRdb under 2018. Library prep was done by RT-PCR. Sequencing was carried out with an Illumina HiSeq 2500. The public reads were quality trimmed at Q25 with fastp and then assembled into clones with MiXCR by TCRdb, keeping productive beta chains. Merged by CDR3 protein, the rows form single entries marked with the most common genes and DNA. The sample table lists 170,000 or so distinct CDR3 sequences, around 10% of them with a count of one. Of the sample, 35% to 40% falls within the top ten clones. This specimen was CD8+ T cells sorted from PBMCs, taken roughly 24 months after vaccination. Source of these receptors: a man between 50 and 69 years old who received an inactivated influenza vaccine. Donor details come from another sample of the same person, matched by shared clones.

The chain has TRBV12-3 or TRBV12-4 and TRBJ2-5; TRBD2 agrees at 7 bases. The CDR3 sequence is 15 residues long. V gave up 5 bases and J gave up 1 base; unmatched junction bases: 7. In DNA form, the CDR3 reads TGTGCCAGCAGTCGGGTGGGACTACTCCAAGAGACCCAGTACTTC. Residues: CASSRVGLLQETQYF.

This clonotype showed up many times. The J gene is TRBJ2-1, the V gene TRBV20-1; 9 bases align to TRBD1. The CDR3 loop spans 14 amino acids. V gave up 6 bases and J gave up 4 bases; unmatched junction bases: 7. Germline V gene data show CDR1 as DFQATT and CDR2 as SNEGSKA (reference sequence). CDR3 DNA: TGCAGTGCCAGACAGGGGGGGGGTTACAATGAGCAGTTCTTC. This translates into CSARQGGGYNEQFF.

This clonotype showed up just a few times. The chain combines TRBV4-3 with TRBJ2-6, with a possible D match to TRBD1 (5 bases). The CDR3 loop spans 18 amino acids. The V end was cut by 0 bases, the J end by 0 bases, with 12 bases between. Germline CDR1 reads LGHNA; CDR2 reads YSLEER. Here the CDR3 reads CASSQDSGWVSGANVLTF. The DNA of the CDR3 is TGCGCCAGCAGCCAAGATTCAGGGTGGGTCTCTGGGGCCAACGTCCTGACTTTC.

This clonotype occurred many times. The rearrangement uses TRBV29-1 and TRBJ2-1, with 7 nucleotides matching TRBD1. CDR3 length: 13 amino acids. The J segment lost 9 bases and the V segment lost 4 bases, leaving 9 bases of the junction unmatched. The germline V gene has CDR1 SQVTM and CDR2 ANQGSEA. CDR3 bases: TGCAGCGTTGGACAGGGTGAGGCGGGTGAGCAGTTCTTC. As protein: CSVGQGEAGEQFF.